Below, one T cell receptor beta chain is given with its context. CDR3 size: 17 residues. From germline, CDR1 is MNHEY and CDR2 SMNVEV (reference sequence). V shed 1 base and J shed 3 bases, with 16 bases lying between them. The record originates from a study of blood T cell repertoires in COVID-19. Study in general: From T cells, B-cell-depleted T cells, or PBMCs came the material, which was cDNA or gDNA.

Only in-frame clones appear in the TCRdb table, and some are missing; sequencing was by immunoSEQ multiplex PCR. The table lists roughly 70,000 clones, about nine tenths of them singletons, with roughly 3.2% in the top ten. The sample taken for sequencing was peripheral blood. The TCR comes from a man aged 45-65 years with active COVID-19. The chain uses TRBV27 and TRBJ1-3; unclear D gene. The CDR3 DNA sequence: TGTGCCAGCAGTTTATTTGCGGGCCCGCTCGGTGGAAACACCATATATTTT. Encoded protein: CASSLFAGPLGGNTIYF.